Listed here are 21 T cell receptor beta chains from one sample, sequenced in a study of T cell repertoires in cytomegalovirus infection. A single record per CDR3 protein comes from TCRdb applying MiXCR to the reads. The top ten hold about a tenth of the sample, which has roughly 150,000 distinct CDR3 sequences, about 20% seen once. What was sequenced was PBMCs. Source of these receptors: a human donor in good health (CMV status not recorded). Some clones in this sample may be carry-over from other donors' samples.

About this clonotype itself: An end of the junction does not agree with germline; a read error may underlie this. The genes are TRBV28 and TRBJ2-7; 7 nucleotides line up with TRBD1. Germline CDR1 reads MDHEN; CDR2 reads SYDVKM. The CDR3 runs 14 residues. Here the CDR3 reads CASSLVTGAYEQHF. The DNA for the CDR3 is TGTGCCAGCAGTTTAGTCACAGGGGCCTACGAGCAGCACTTC.

This clonotype was detected ten times or more. The chain carries TRBV18 and TRBJ2-5; D is possibly TRBD1 (6 bases). CDR3 length: 13 amino acids. Trimming pared 6 bases from V and 5 bases from J, leaving 13 bases between. CDR1 and CDR2 from the germline V gene are KGHSH and LQKENI. As DNA, the CDR3 is TGTGCCAGCTCGCCAGGGGAGTCCGAGACCCAGTACTTC. This sequence encodes CASSPGESETQYF.

Points on this clonotype: Since a much larger clone is just one base distant, this may be a read error. The J gene is TRBJ1-1, the V gene TRBV7-2, with 10 bases fitting TRBD1. V was pared by 5 bases and J by 10 bases, with 10 bases of the junction left unmatched. The germline gives CDR1 SGHTA, CDR2 FQGNSA. The CDR3 spans 14 residues. CDR3 residues: CASSPFGTGDGAFF. The CDR3 DNA reads TGTGCCAGCAGCCCCTTCGGGACAGGGGATGGAGCTTTCTTT.

This clonotype occurred a few times. The rearrangement links TRBV4-3 to TRBJ2-2; D not resolved. V was cut by 0 bases and J by 4 bases, with 9 bases left in between. Per germline, CDR1 LGHNA and CDR2 YSLEER. The CDR3 is 15 amino acids. CDR3 sequence reads: CASSQEVAATGELFF. The CDR3, as DNA: TGCGCCAGCAGCCAAGAGGTGGCGGCCACCGGGGAGCTGTTTTTT.

The CDR3 DNA follows: TGTGCCAGCAGCTTGAGTTCAGGGGGGATCGGCGAGACCCAGTACTTC. Its translation is CASSLSSGGIGETQYF. The gene calls are TRBV7-9 and TRBJ2-5; D might be TRBD1 (7 bases). Germline lookup yields CDR1 SEHNR and CDR2 FQNEAQ (reference sequence). The length of the CDR3 is 16 residues. V was shortened by 3 bases and J by 5 bases, with 19 bases between the two germline ends.

This clonotype was observed at least ten times. This chain joins TRBV11-2 and TRBJ2-7; D may be TRBD2 (6 bases). The CDR3 length is 15 residues. CDR1 SGHAT and CDR2 FQNNGV come from the germline V gene. V was clipped by 6 bases and J by 10 bases, with 25 bases between them. The CDR3 nucleotides are TGTGCCAGCAGTCATATTGCCGGGACTGCCGACGTACAGTACTTC. As protein: CASSHIAGTADVQYF.

This clonotype has a count of ten or more. The V call is TRBV7-9, the J call TRBJ2-2, with D maybe TRBD2 (6 bases). CDR1 is SEHNR and CDR2 is FQNEAQ in the germline V gene (reference sequence). V gave up 6 bases and J gave up 1 base, with 9 bases separating them. CDR3 length: 14 amino acids. CDR3 sequence: CASRGGQNTGELFF. CDR3 sequence (DNA): TGTGCCAGCAGGGGAGGACAGAACACCGGGGAGCTGTTTTTT.

Comments on this clonotype: One end of the junction varies from germline; a read error may be responsible. The V and J genes are TRBV28 and TRBJ2-2, with D possibly TRBD2 on 5 matching bases. This CDR3 has 16 amino acids. Per the germline V gene, CDR1 is MDHEN and CDR2 is SYDVKM. The CDR3 DNA follows: TGTGCCAGCAGTTTAAGAGGGTCCGGGAACACCTGGGAGCTGTTTTTT. Protein product: CASSLRGSGNTWELFF.

The rearrangement uses TRBV20-1 and TRBJ2-5; 8 positions match TRBD2. Per germline, CDR1 DFQATT and CDR2 SNEGSKA (reference sequence). The length of the CDR3 is 12 residues. J lost 11 bases, V lost 0 bases, and 5 bases had no gene match. Here the CDR3 reads CSARDLGTSQYF. The CDR3 nucleotides read TGCAGTGCTAGAGATCTCGGGACTAGTCAGTACTTC.

This chain links TRBV6-5 with TRBJ1-2, with a possible D match to TRBD1 (6 bases). Trimming left V 4 bases short and J 4 bases short, with 13 bases between. Germline CDR1 reads MNHEY; CDR2 reads SVGAGI. The CDR3 sequence is 14 residues long. The CDR3 reads CASSFPGQSYGYTF. In nucleotides, the CDR3 is TGTGCCAGCAGTTTCCCCGGACAGTCCTATGGCTACACCTTC.

The rearrangement links TRBV12-3 or TRBV12-4 to TRBJ2-3, with unresolved D. The CDR3 is 15 residues long. Trimming took off 5 bases at V and 2 bases at J, with 14 bases between the two ends. The CDR3 DNA sequence: TGTGCCAGCAGTGCAGCCAGTCCTTTCACAGATACGCAGTATTTT. Translation gives CASSAASPFTDTQYF.

This chain connects TRBV28 to TRBJ2-3, with 11 bases fitting TRBD2. Germline CDR1 and CDR2: MDHEN and SYDVKM. V shed 6 bases, J shed 5 bases, and the junction held 19 bases outside the gene matches. The CDR3 runs 19 residues. The CDR3 sequence is CASRPLAGGSRTEIDTQYF. The CDR3 DNA reads TGTGCCAGCAGGCCTCTAGCGGGAGGTTCCCGAACTGAGATAGATACGCAGTATTTT.

V usage is TRBV7-3 and J usage is TRBJ1-3; D perhaps matches TRBD1 (5 bases). CDR3 length equals 12 residues. V dropped 10 bases and J dropped 0 bases, with 7 bases sitting between them. Germline V gives CDR1 SGHTA, CDR2 FQGTGA. The CDR3 sequence: CATDSSGNTIYF. CDR3 DNA sequence: TGTGCCACCGACAGCTCTGGAAACACCATATATTTT.

This clonotype was picked up a small number of times. V is TRBV6-2 or TRBV6-3 and J is TRBJ2-1; D is unclear. The germline V gene encodes CDR1 MNHEY and CDR2 SVGEGT. CDR3 size: 12 residues. The V end was cut by 7 bases, the J end by 3 bases, with 7 bases between. CDR3 sequence reads: CASNEGYNEQFF. CDR3 nucleotides: TGTGCCAGCAACGAAGGCTACAATGAGCAGTTCTTC.

The DNA of the CDR3 is TGCAGCGTTGTGGAGGTTAATGGCTACACCTTC. Its protein product is CSVVEVNGYTF. The chain carries TRBV29-1 and TRBJ1-2; D ambiguous. The CDR3 has 11 amino acids. The ends were cut back, 4 bases at V and 6 bases at J, with 9 bases in the middle. The germline V gene encodes CDR1 SQVTM and CDR2 ANQGSEA.

In this sample, this clonotype turned up many times. The J gene is TRBJ1-5, the V gene TRBV28; no clear D gene. V lost 7 bases to trimming and J lost 4 bases, with 8 bases between them. Germline loops: CDR1 MDHEN, CDR2 SYDVKM. The length of the CDR3 is 12 residues. The chain's CDR3 is CASKDRNQPQHF. In nucleotides, the CDR3 is TGTGCCAGCAAGGACCGAAATCAGCCCCAGCATTTT.

This clonotype was counted many times. V usage is TRBV12-3 or TRBV12-4 and J usage is TRBJ1-1, with 7 bases identical to TRBD1. With V trimmed by 5 bases and J by 2 bases, 8 bases remained unmatched. The CDR3 has 15 residues. CDR3 nucleotides: TGTGCCAGCAGTCGGCGGACAGGTCCAAACACTGAAGCTTTCTTT. This codes for CASSRRTGPNTEAFF.

This clonotype was detected a few times. V is TRBV20-1 and J is TRBJ2-4, with 13 bases that match TRBD2. CDR1 and CDR2 (germline): DFQATT, SNEGSKA (reference sequence). This CDR3 is 16 amino acids long. Germline trimming cut 2 bases from V and 5 bases from J; bases unmatched to any gene: 6. CDR3 region: CSARPGLAGMENIQYF. CDR3 DNA: TGCAGTGCTAGACCGGGACTAGCGGGGATGGAAAACATTCAGTACTTC.

CDR3 region: CASTKTGHNEQFF. CDR3 nucleotide sequence: TGTGCCAGCACAAAAACCGGCCACAATGAGCAGTTCTTC. V gene TRBV11-3 combines with J gene TRBJ2-1, with D unresolved. CDR1 and CDR2 from the germline V gene are SGHNT and YENEEA. V lost 7 bases and J lost 5, with 12 bases in between. There are 13 residues in the CDR3.

V and J are TRBV9 and TRBJ2-1, with D perhaps TRBD2 (7 bases). Trimming took 6 bases from V and 5 from J, leaving 15 bases between them. The germline V gene encodes CDR1 SGDLS and CDR2 YYNGEE. This CDR3 is 14 amino acids long. The CDR3 sequence: CASTPRGAHNEQFF. The CDR3 bases are TGTGCCAGCACGCCCCGGGGGGCTCACAATGAGCAGTTCTTC.

This rearrangement joins TRBV27 to TRBJ1-1; no firm D call. The CDR3 is 15 amino acids. V was trimmed by 2 bases and J by 0 bases, leaving 10 bases between them. Looked up from germline, CDR1 is MNHEY and CDR2 is SMNVEV (reference sequence). The CDR3 region has the DNA TGTGCCAGCAGTTTAATCGGAGGGTTGAACACTGAAGCTTTCTTT. It codes for CASSLIGGLNTEAFF.